Each of the 32 T cell receptor beta chains below was sequenced from the same sample in a study of neurological immune-mediated disorders. One entry per CDR3 protein results from TCRdb running MiXCR on the 5' RACE reads. This sample has about 70,000 distinct CDR3 sequences, with approximately 3.3% found just once. Source material: PBMCs. These receptor sequences come from a woman in her fifties or sixties with multiple sclerosis.

At least ten counts were recorded for this clonotype. The chain joins TRBV11-2 to TRBJ2-5, with 7 bases that match TRBD1. The ends lost 7 bases at V and 4 bases at J; junction bases unmatched: 6. Germline V gene data show CDR1 as SGHAT and CDR2 as FQNNGV. The CDR3 is 13 residues long. The CDR3 sequence: CASTLGQLETQYF. The CDR3 DNA sequence: TGTGCCAGCACCCTGGGACAGCTAGAGACCCAGTACTTC.

In this sample, this clonotype turned up many times. The chain joins TRBV9 to TRBJ2-3, with D perhaps TRBD1 (6 bases). CDR3 length: 13 residues. V lost 0 bases and J 9 bases, leaving 11 bases between the germline ends. Germline CDR1 is SGDLS and CDR2 is YYNGEE. CDR3 in amino acids: CASSVDRDRTQYF. The CDR3 DNA reads TGTGCCAGCAGCGTAGACAGGGACCGGACGCAGTATTTT.

This clonotype was detected many times. V usage is TRBV7-2 and J usage is TRBJ1-2, with 9 bases aligning to TRBD1. Germline CDR1 and CDR2: SGHTA and FQGNSA. The CDR3 contains 15 residues. The J segment lost 8 bases and the V segment lost 3 bases, leaving 10 bases of the junction unmatched. The DNA of the CDR3 is TGTGCCAGCAGCTTGTCGGACAGGGGAGCTCGCGGCTACACCTTC. Translating gives CASSLSDRGARGYTF.

Many counts were recorded for this clonotype. The genes are TRBV5-1 and TRBJ1-6; D is ambiguous. The V and J ends lost 4 bases and 5 bases respectively, with 16 bases between them. The germline CDR1 and CDR2 sequences are SGHRS and YFSETQ. This CDR3 contains 16 residues. The CDR3 DNA is TGCGCCAGCAGCGAACTGGACGGCCGTAATAATTCACCCCTCCACTTT. Translation: CASSELDGRNNSPLHF.

In this sample, this clonotype turned up many times. The chain employs TRBV7-9 and TRBJ2-7, with D tentatively TRBD1 (5 bases). The CDR3 spans 13 residues. The germline CDR1 and CDR2 sequences are SEHNR and FQNEAQ (reference sequence). V was cut by 4 bases and J by 2 bases, with 9 bases left in between. The CDR3 sequence: CASSSDRTYEQYF. The CDR3 DNA is TGTGCCAGCAGCTCTGACAGAACCTACGAGCAGTACTTC.

This clonotype was recorded many times. This chain links TRBV7-9 with TRBJ2-5, with D maybe TRBD1 (5 bases). V lost 5 bases to trimming and J lost 5 bases, with 15 bases between them. Germline V gives CDR1 SEHNR, CDR2 FQNEAQ (reference sequence). The CDR3 is 14 residues long. Here the CDR3 reads CASSQEGVLETQYF. Here the CDR3 DNA reads TGTGCCAGCAGCCAAGAAGGGGTTCTGGAGACCCAGTACTTC.

This clonotype came up many times. The chain is built from TRBV5-6 and TRBJ1-2, with D unclear. The CDR3 is 13 amino acids. Germline V lookup: CDR1 SGHDT, CDR2 YYEEEE. V gave up 5 bases and J gave up 8 bases, with 16 bases separating them. The CDR3 DNA follows: TGTGCCAGCAGAAAGGACTCACAGAGGGGCTACACCTTC. It codes for CASRKDSQRGYTF.

In its sample, this clonotype was seen many times. The chain uses TRBV20-1 and TRBJ2-7; 7 bases match TRBD2. The CDR3 totals 15 residues. Germline CDR1 DFQATT, CDR2 SNEGSKA (reference sequence). With V trimmed by 0 bases and J by 2 bases, 7 bases remained unmatched. The CDR3 here is CSARDASGETYEQYF. The DNA for the CDR3 is TGCAGTGCTAGAGACGCTAGCGGAGAGACCTACGAGCAGTACTTC.

This clonotype was counted ten times or more. The V call is TRBV20-1, the J call TRBJ2-1, with 13 nucleotides matching TRBD2. From germline, CDR1 is DFQATT and CDR2 SNEGSKA (reference sequence). CDR3 length: 15 residues. Trimming took 6 bases from V and 5 from J; bases not matched to a gene: 7. CDR3 protein: CSAHGTSGAHNEQFF. The CDR3 DNA reads TGCAGTGCACACGGGACTAGCGGGGCCCACAATGAGCAGTTCTTC.

This clonotype appeared many times. The V and J genes are TRBV13 and TRBJ2-5, with D possibly TRBD2 on 5 matching bases. Germline-derived CDR1 and CDR2 are PRHDT and FYEKMQ (reference sequence). CDR3 size: 13 residues. The V end was cut by 1 base, the J end by 2 bases, with 5 bases between. The CDR3 loop reads CASSLERQETQYF. In DNA form, the CDR3 reads TGTGCCAGCAGCTTAGAGCGGCAAGAGACCCAGTACTTC.

This clonotype was counted ten times or more. V and J are TRBV5-1 and TRBJ2-1; no definite D call. V gave up 5 bases and J gave up 0 bases, with 6 bases separating them. This CDR3 contains 13 residues. Germline V gives CDR1 SGHRS, CDR2 YFSETQ. The chain's CDR3 is CASSPPSYNEQFF. DNA for the CDR3: TGCGCCAGCAGTCCCCCCTCCTACAATGAGCAGTTCTTC.

This clonotype was detected ten times or more. J is TRBJ2-7 and V is TRBV7-2, with D perhaps being TRBD1 or TRBD2 (7 bases each). V lost 7 bases and J lost 4, with 14 bases in between. The germline V gene has CDR1 SGHTA and CDR2 FQGNSA. The CDR3 length is 13 residues. The CDR3 loop reads CASNQGGRYEQYF. The DNA of the CDR3 is TGTGCCAGCAACCAGGGGGGGAGGTACGAGCAGTACTTC.

This clonotype was seen at least ten times. V usage is TRBV18 and J usage is TRBJ1-2; 9 bases align to TRBD1. CDR3 size: 15 residues. Trimming took 2 bases from V and 8 from J; bases not matched to a gene: 9. Looked up from germline, CDR1 is KGHSH and CDR2 is LQKENI. The CDR3 loop is CASSPFGTGILGYTF. The CDR3 DNA is TGTGCCAGCTCACCATTTGGGACAGGGATTCTAGGCTACACCTTC.

This clonotype was picked up many times. This chain uses TRBV25-1 with TRBJ2-5, with D perhaps being TRBD1 or TRBD2 (5 bases each). The CDR3 runs to 15 residues. V was clipped by 2 bases and J by 3 bases, with 13 bases between them. Germline loops: CDR1 MGHDK, CDR2 SYGVNS. The CDR3 DNA reads TGTGCCAGCAGTGAAGGTGGGACGATCGAAGAGACCCAGTACTTC. Translated: CASSEGGTIEETQYF.

This clonotype was observed many times. The genes are TRBV20-1 and TRBJ1-1, with D unresolved. This CDR3 has 14 amino acids. Germline lookup yields CDR1 DFQATT and CDR2 SNEGSKA (reference sequence). V shed 5 bases and J shed 3 bases, with 16 bases lying between them. DNA of the CDR3: TGCAGTGCTCCCCGAGCGGGTTCGGACACTGAAGCTTTCTTT. Translating it yields CSAPRAGSDTEAFF.

Ten or more counts support this clonotype. This chain uses TRBV20-1 with TRBJ2-5; 14 bases agree with TRBD2. The CDR3 contains 18 residues. Trimming at V came to 6 bases and at J to 5 bases, leaving 17 bases not matched to a gene. The germline CDR1 and CDR2 sequences are DFQATT and SNEGSKA (reference sequence). The CDR3 loop reads CSARRIGLAGGPRETQYF. The CDR3 nucleotides read TGCAGTGCCCGACGGATAGGACTAGCGGGAGGACCTAGGGAGACCCAGTACTTC.

This clonotype was seen many times. The genes are TRBV20-1 and TRBJ1-4; TRBD1 agrees at 8 bases. The V gene end was trimmed by 6 bases and the J gene end by 8 bases; junction bases not matched to a gene: 8. The CDR3 is made up of 13 amino acids. Germline CDR1 DFQATT, CDR2 SNEGSKA (reference sequence). Here the CDR3 DNA reads TGCAGTGCCCGGACAGGGTATGGCGAAAAACTGTTTTTT. The encoded protein is CSARTGYGEKLFF.

This clonotype was detected many times. V is TRBV20-1 and J is TRBJ2-7; unclear D gene. The CDR3 spans 13 residues. CDR1 DFQATT and CDR2 SNEGSKA come from the germline V gene (reference sequence). V was pared by 6 bases and J by 0 bases, with 12 bases between. The CDR3 sequence is CSANQLLSYEQYF. The DNA for the CDR3 is TGCAGTGCCAACCAGTTACTCTCCTACGAGCAGTACTTC.

This clonotype was seen many times. This chain uses TRBV18 with TRBJ1-2, with a possible D match to TRBD1 (5 bases). The CDR3 covers 15 residues. Trimming removed 3 bases from V and 8 bases from J, with 19 bases in between. Germline V gives CDR1 KGHSH, CDR2 LQKENI. The CDR3 here is CASSPAPPGTGGYTF. CDR3 bases: TGTGCCAGCTCACCCGCCCCCCCCGGAACAGGCGGCTACACCTTC.

Comment on this clonotype: It may be a read error: a sequence one base away is much more abundant. The rearrangement links TRBV29-1 to TRBJ2-7; D tentatively fits TRBD1 or TRBD2 (5 bases each). The CDR3 has 14 residues. The V and J ends lost 8 bases and 1 base respectively, with 18 bases between them. Germline values: CDR1 SQVTM, CDR2 ANQGSEA. CDR3 residues: CSPGTSTTSYEQYF. CDR3 DNA: TGCAGCCCGGGGACGTCCACCACGTCCTACGAGCAGTACTTC.

As to this clonotype: Since no conserved phenylalanine or tryptophan closes the CDR3, a read error is the likely cause. The DNA is omitted, as the CDR3 cannot be located on it reliably, and the CDR3 follows TCRdb's listing. The chain employs TRBV11-3 and TRBJ2-1. Germline V CDR1 and CDR2: SGHNT, YENEEA. The CDR3 sequence runs 13 residues, both termini included. CDR3 residues: CASSLAIRRREFN.

Many counts were recorded for this clonotype. The chain is built from TRBV5-6 and TRBJ1-5, with TRBD1 matching over 7 bases. Germline CDR1 and CDR2: SGHDT and YYEEEE. The CDR3 extends over 13 amino acids. J gave up 6 bases and V 0 bases, and 0 bases lay outside the gene matches. CDR3 DNA: TGTGCCAGCAGCTTGGACAGGGGTCAGCCCCAGCATTTT. Amino acid sequence: CASSLDRGQPQHF.

There are many counts of this clonotype. This chain connects TRBV20-1 to TRBJ1-6; the match to TRBD1 covers 7 bases. CDR1 and CDR2 from the germline V gene are DFQATT and SNEGSKA (reference sequence). V lost 6 bases to trimming and J lost 0 bases; unmatched junction nucleotides: 2. CDR3 size: 14 residues. This chain's CDR3 is CSARTGSYNSPLHF. Written as DNA, the CDR3 is TGCAGTGCACGGACAGGCTCCTATAATTCACCCCTCCACTTT.

This clonotype showed up many times. This chain joins TRBV29-1 and TRBJ1-5; D may be TRBD1 (6 bases). CDR1 SQVTM and CDR2 ANQGSEA come from the germline V gene. The CDR3 is 14 amino acids. V lost 6 bases and J 2 bases, leaving 14 bases between the germline ends. CDR3 nucleotides: TGCAGCGTCGGACAGCCCGTTGGCAATCAGCCCCAGCATTTT. Its protein is CSVGQPVGNQPQHF.

In its sample, this clonotype was seen many times. This chain links TRBV14 with TRBJ2-7, with 7 nucleotides matching TRBD2. Germline loops: CDR1 SGHDN, CDR2 FVKESK. Germline trimming cut 4 bases from V and 0 bases from J; bases unmatched to any gene: 6. The CDR3 is made up of 15 amino acids. Written as DNA, the CDR3 is TGTGCCAGCAGCCGCTTAGGCGGGAGCTCCTACGAGCAGTACTTC. As protein: CASSRLGGSSYEQYF.

This clonotype was seen at least ten times. The CDR3 spells CSADSGRNEQYF. In nucleotides, the CDR3 is TGCAGTGCTGATAGCGGGAGGAACGAGCAGTACTTC. The chain carries TRBV20-1 and TRBJ2-7, with TRBD2 matching 10 bases. Losses at the gene ends were 5 bases for V and 5 bases for J; bases not matched to a gene: 3. In germline, CDR1 is DFQATT, CDR2 SNEGSKA (reference sequence). This CDR3 comprises 12 residues.

Many counts were recorded for this clonotype. The gene calls are TRBV4-2 and TRBJ2-3; the match to TRBD2 covers 9 bases. V lost 4 bases and J lost 3; bases outside the gene matches: 14. This CDR3 has 18 amino acids. Per the germline V gene, CDR1 is LGHNA and CDR2 is YNFKEQ. CDR3 bases: TGTGCCAGCAGCCCCCACCGGAGTAGCGGGAGTGGGACAGATACGCAGTATTTT. It is translated as CASSPHRSSGSGTDTQYF.

With regard to this clonotype: Likely a read error: the CDR3 ends without its conserved phenylalanine or tryptophan. J is TRBJ1-5 and V is TRBV7-9; 10 positions match TRBD1. The CDR3 covers 15 residues. Looked up from germline, CDR1 is SEHNR and CDR2 is FQNEAQ (reference sequence). V dropped 6 bases and J dropped 3; count of bases not matched to a gene: 5. The CDR3 loop is CASSYGTGDNQPQHN. DNA of the CDR3: TGTGCCAGCAGTTACGGGACAGGGGACAATCAGCCCCAGCATAAT.

The table lists this clonotype with a few counts. J is TRBJ2-5 and V is TRBV5-1; the D gene is possibly TRBD2 (6 bases). The germline CDR1 and CDR2 sequences are SGHRS and YFSETQ. The CDR3 sequence is 15 residues long. Trimming left V 4 bases short and J 2 bases short, with 15 bases between. CDR3 sequence reads: CASSNYGSLQETQYF. In DNA, the CDR3 is TGCGCCAGCAGCAATTACGGGAGCCTACAAGAGACCCAGTACTTC.

Many counts were recorded for this clonotype. This chain links TRBV7-2 with TRBJ2-4, with D unclear. Germline V gives CDR1 SGHTA, CDR2 FQGNSA. Trimming took 6 bases from V and 5 from J, leaving 11 bases between them. The CDR3 length is 13 residues. The CDR3 protein is CASRRDGENIQYF. The CDR3 DNA sequence: TGTGCCAGCAGGAGAGACGGAGAAAACATTCAGTACTTC. The variable domain in full, with the rest retrieved from reference TRBV7-2 and TRBJ2-4, is GAGVSQSPSNKVTEKGKDVELRCDPISGHTALYWYRQSLGQGLEFLIYFQGNSAPDKSGLPSDRFSAERTGGSVSTLTIQRTQQEDSAVYLCASRRDGENIQYFGAGTRLSVL.

This clonotype was seen repeatedly, ten times or more. The chain has TRBV7-9 and TRBJ2-2; D not resolved. This CDR3 comprises 12 residues. Germline V CDR1 and CDR2: SEHNR, FQNEAQ (reference sequence). The ends were cut back, 11 bases at V and 2 bases at J, with 9 bases in the middle. The chain's CDR3 is CAAADNTGELFF. The CDR3 DNA sequence: TGTGCCGCAGCAGACAACACCGGGGAGCTGTTTTTT. The full variable domain, its missing parts supplied by reference TRBV7-9 and TRBJ2-2, is DTGVSQNPRHKITKRGQNVTFRCDPISEHNRLYWYRQTLGQGPEFLTYFQNEAQLEKSRLLSDRFSAERPKGSFSTLEIQRTEQGDSAMYLCAAADNTGELFFGEGSRLTVL.

This clonotype was observed at least ten times. The chain recombines TRBV4-3 with TRBJ2-1; weak D call: TRBD2 (6 bases). Looked up from germline, CDR1 is LGHNA and CDR2 is YSLEER. Trimming removed 4 bases from V and 0 bases from J, with 10 bases in between. This CDR3 is built from 15 residues. The DNA of the CDR3 is TGCGCCAGCAGCCCCCTCGGGAGCTCCTACAATGAGCAGTTCTTC. Amino acid sequence: CASSPLGSSYNEQFF.